Shown below are 14 T cell receptor beta chains from a single sample sequenced in a study of T cell therapy after organ transplantation. Time point denoted: 20-29 weeks after completion of therapy. Their cognate antigens are unknown. Clones were read by immunoSEQ multiplex PCR, and TCRdb kept only the in-frame ones, dropping some. The sample comprises roughly 15,000 clones, about 85% of which are singletons, and roughly 30% rests with the top ten. The sequenced sample was CD8+ T cells from blood, obtained after autologous CMV-specific T cell therapy. All receptors derive from a human patient who had received a solid organ transplant and had CMV disease. T cells may partly derive from the graft donor.

This clone is deemed medium-sized (0.01 to 0.1%). This chain joins TRBV7-8 and TRBJ2-4, with TRBD2 matching over 10 bases. V shed 1 base and J 0 bases; nucleotides not matched to a gene: 3. This CDR3 is 17 amino acids long. Germline V gene lookup returns CDR1 SGHVS and CDR2 FQNEAQ. The CDR3 DNA reads as TGTGCCAGCAGCTTAGGCCTAGCGGGGGAAGCCAAAAACATTCAGTACTTC. Translated, it gives CASSLGLAGEAKNIQYF. Drawing the rest from reference TRBV7-8 and TRBJ2-4, the complete variable domain is GAGVSQSPRYKVAKRGQDVALRCDPISGHVSLFWYQQALGQGPEFLTYFQNEAQLDKSGLPSDRFFAERPEGSVSTLKIQRTQQEDSAVYLCASSLGLAGEAKNIQYFGAGTRLSVL.

Only one count was recorded for this clone. The V and J genes are TRBV25-1 and TRBJ2-6; D may correspond to TRBD1 or TRBD2 (5 bases each). The CDR3 loop spans 15 amino acids. The V gene's germline CDR1 is MGHDK and CDR2 SYGVNS. V was shortened by 7 bases and J by 2 bases, with 12 bases between the two germline ends. The CDR3 region is CASIGTSPGANVLTF. The CDR3 DNA is TGTGCCAGCATTGGGACCTCCCCTGGGGCCAACGTCCTGACTTTC.

This chain links TRBV15 with TRBJ2-6; tentatively, D is TRBD1 (5 bases). This CDR3 spans 19 amino acids. V was cut by 1 base and J by 2 bases, with 18 bases left in between. The V gene's germline CDR1 is LNHNV and CDR2 YYDKDF (reference sequence). The CDR3 DNA sequence: TGTGCCACCAGCAGAGCGAGGCAGGGATTTTTCCCTGGGGCCAACGTCCTGACTTTC. It translates to CATSRARQGFFPGANVLTF.

The J gene is TRBJ2-1, the V gene TRBV5-6, with 7 bases that match TRBD2. This CDR3 region has 16 residues. Trimming removed 4 bases from V and 8 bases from J; junction bases left unmatched: 15. Germline loops: CDR1 SGHDT, CDR2 YYEEEE. Here the CDR3 reads CASSPIAGPEADEQFF. In DNA form, the CDR3 reads TGTGCCAGCAGCCCCATAGCGGGCCCGGAGGCGGATGAGCAGTTCTTC.

The rearrangement links TRBV5-6 to TRBJ2-1, with D possibly being TRBD1 or TRBD2 (5 bases each). Deletions cut 3 bases from V and 9 bases from J, with 13 bases between. The germline V gene has CDR1 SGHDT and CDR2 YYEEEE. The CDR3 spans 13 residues. The CDR3 protein is CASSWGPPGEQFF. In DNA, the CDR3 is TGTGCCAGCAGCTGGGGACCCCCGGGTGAGCAGTTCTTC.

This chain connects TRBV7-6 to TRBJ2-5; no firm D call. V lost 2 bases and J lost 3, with 7 bases in between. This CDR3 comprises 13 residues. Per the germline V gene, CDR1 is SGHVS and CDR2 is FNYEAQ. The CDR3 DNA is TGTGCCAGCAGCTTACGGGTCAAAGAGACCCAGTACTTC. Its protein is CASSLRVKETQYF. Together with reference TRBV7-6 and TRBJ2-5, the CDR3 gives the full variable domain: GAGVSQSPRYKVTKRGQDVALRCDPISGHVSLYWYRQALGQGPEFLTYFNYEAQQDKSGLPNDRFSAERPEGSISTLTIQRTEQRDSAMYRCASSLRVKETQYFGPGTRLLVL.

In its sample, this clone was seen once. The chain couples TRBV6-6 to TRBJ2-7; no clear D gene. V was trimmed by 0 bases and J by 1 base, leaving 4 bases between them. This CDR3 comprises 13 residues. Germline V lookup: CDR1 MNHNY, CDR2 SVGAGI (reference sequence). This CDR3 is CASSYSPSYEQYF. CDR3 coding DNA: TGTGCCAGCAGTTACTCGCCATCCTACGAGCAGTACTTC.

J is TRBJ1-1 and V is TRBV27, with D possibly matching TRBD1 (5 bases). Germline V lookup: CDR1 MNHEY, CDR2 SMNVEV (reference sequence). Trimming shortened V by 5 bases and J by 3 bases, and 16 bases separated the two germline ends. This CDR3 has 15 amino acids. CDR3 sequence reads: CASSAGTYGDTEAFF. Here the CDR3 DNA reads TGTGCCAGCAGTGCGGGGACTTACGGTGACACTGAAGCTTTCTTT.

The chain employs TRBV9 and TRBJ2-3; weak D call: TRBD2 (5 bases). The germline V gene has CDR1 SGDLS and CDR2 YYNGEE. This CDR3 contains 15 residues. V was trimmed by 4 bases and J by 0 bases, leaving 12 bases between them. CDR3 DNA: TGTGCCAGCAGCCCTAGCTACCCGAGCACAGATACGCAGTATTTT. It translates to CASSPSYPSTDTQYF. The complete variable domain, with remaining parts taken from reference TRBV9 and TRBJ2-3, reads DSGVTQTPKHLITATGQRVTLRCSPRSGDLSVYWYQQSLDQGLQFLIQYYNGEERAKGNILERFSAQQFPDLHSELNLSSLELGDSALYFCASSPSYPSTDTQYFGPGTRLTVL.

V gene TRBV5-1 combines with J gene TRBJ2-1; D possibly corresponds to TRBD1 (5 bases). The V gene lost 0 bases and the J gene lost 0 bases, with 10 bases spanning the gap. There are 16 residues in the CDR3. Germline V gene sequence: CDR1 SGHRS, CDR2 YFSETQ. Here the CDR3 reads CASSLVDTYSYNEQFF. Here the CDR3 DNA reads TGCGCCAGCAGCTTGGTGGACACCTACTCCTACAATGAGCAGTTCTTC. Drawing the rest from reference TRBV5-1 and TRBJ2-1, the complete variable domain is KAGVTQTPRYLIKTRGQQVTLSCSPISGHRSVSWYQQTPGQGLQFLFEYFSETQRNKGNFPGRFSGRQFSNSRSEMNVSTLELGDSALYLCASSLVDTYSYNEQFFGPGTRLTVL.

In this sample, this clone turned up a few times. The chain recombines TRBV19 with TRBJ1-1, with D uncertain. Trimming left V 6 bases short and J 1 base short, with 15 bases between. The V gene's germline CDR1 is LNHDA and CDR2 SQIVND (reference sequence). This CDR3 has 15 amino acids. This CDR3 reads CASSEPPEWNTEAFF. In DNA, the CDR3 is TGTGCCAGTAGCGAGCCCCCAGAATGGAACACTGAAGCTTTCTTT.

The rearrangement links TRBV5-6 to TRBJ1-2, with 9 bases fitting TRBD1. Germline V gene data show CDR1 as SGHDT and CDR2 as YYEEEE. This CDR3 is built from 12 residues. Trimming at V came to 7 bases and at J to 7 bases, leaving 5 bases not matched to a gene. The CDR3 DNA follows: TGTGCCAGCTGCCAACAGGGGGCTGGCTACACCTTC. It yields the protein CASCQQGAGYTF.

The chain recombines TRBV6-5 with TRBJ1-2; 9 nucleotides agree with TRBD1. The CDR3 runs to 13 residues. Per the germline V gene, CDR1 is MNHEY and CDR2 is SVGAGI. Unmatched junction bases numbered 6, after V lost 5 bases and J lost 8 bases. CDR3 DNA: TGTGCCAGCAGTGCGGACAGGGGCCGAGGCTACACCTTC. It yields the protein CASSADRGRGYTF.

J is TRBJ2-1 and V is TRBV29-1; 9 bases line up with TRBD2. J lost 4 bases, V lost 6 bases, and 7 bases had no gene match. The CDR3 runs to 14 residues. Germline CDR1 reads SQVTM; CDR2 reads ANQGSEA. This CDR3 reads CSVQLAGAYNEQFF. CDR3 bases: TGCAGCGTCCAACTAGCGGGTGCTTACAATGAGCAGTTCTTC.